Below, one TCR beta chain is given with its context. Antigen unknown. The data derive from a study of vaccination effects on CD4 cells after COVID-19. The wider study: After the second dose, samples were taken at median day 72. PBMC were cultured at fewer than 2.5 million per well with about 10 IU/ml IL-2 and 10 ug/ml peptides.

It was after roughly ten days of culture that CD4+ T cells were isolated. Either the mRNA-1273 or the BNT162b2 vaccine was given to participants as two doses. TCRdb keeps only in-frame clones here, not all; method: immunoSEQ multiplex PCR. The repertoire holds some 69,000 clones, around 70% seen once, with approximately 2.2% in the top ten. Trimming took 2 bases from V and 4 from J; bases not matched to a gene: 4. Germline lookup yields CDR1 MNHEY and CDR2 SVGEGT. This CDR3 is 14 amino acids long. Study-level results: Clones of infection and vaccine origin contracted markedly late after vaccination. Nearly all vaccine-induced clones in healthy recipients recognized only SARS-CoV-2.

The sequence derives from a human donor who received a COVID-19 vaccine. The genes are TRBV6-2 or TRBV6-3 and TRBJ2-5, with 7 bases aligning to TRBD1. The sequencing here drew on CD4+ T cells from PBMCs cultured without peptide, taken after COVID-19 vaccination. CDR3 nucleotides: TGTGCCAGCAGTTACCGACAGGGACGAGAGACCCAGTACTTC. Encoded protein: CASSYRQGRETQYF.